This T cell receptor beta chain was recorded in a study of blood T cell repertoires in COVID-19. The wider study: Acute and convalescent COVID-19 specimens originated in the United States, Italy and Spain. Sources were T cells, B-cell-depleted T cells, or PBMCs; the material itself was cDNA or gDNA.

The CDR3 covers 16 residues. In the authors' methods: The assay estimated nucleated cells by amplifying reference gene primers. TCRdb's copy holds only in-frame clones and misses some; the assay was immunoSEQ multiplex PCR. V and J calls and clone size come straight from that table; D and trimming were deduced from the DNA. The table records about 190,000 clones, roughly nine tenths of them present only once. The sample holds a few counts of this clone. The chain has TRBV12-2 and TRBJ1-5; the DNA was not compared with TRBD1, the D call given in the table. TRBV12-2 is a pseudogene locus. The clonotype comes from a man aged 30 to 39 with acute or convalescent COVID-19. What was sequenced was peripheral blood. CDR3 loop: CASRRGQAYSNQPQHF. The CDR3 DNA reads as TGTGCAAGTCGCCGAGGACAGGCCTATAGCAATCAGCCCCAGCATTTT.